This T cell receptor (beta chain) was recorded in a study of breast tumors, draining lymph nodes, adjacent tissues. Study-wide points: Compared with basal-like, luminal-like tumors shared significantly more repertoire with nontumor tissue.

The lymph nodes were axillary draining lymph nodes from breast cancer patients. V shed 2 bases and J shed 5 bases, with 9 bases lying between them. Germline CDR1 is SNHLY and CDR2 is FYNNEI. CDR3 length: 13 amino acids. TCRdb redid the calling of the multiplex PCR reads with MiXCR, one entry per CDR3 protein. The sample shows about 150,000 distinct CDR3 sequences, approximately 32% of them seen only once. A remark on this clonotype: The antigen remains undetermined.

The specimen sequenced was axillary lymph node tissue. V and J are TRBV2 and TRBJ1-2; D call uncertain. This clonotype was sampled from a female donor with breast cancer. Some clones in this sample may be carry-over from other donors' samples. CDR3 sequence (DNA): TGTGCCAGCAGTGAACGGCAGGTATATGGCTACACCTTC. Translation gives CASSERQVYGYTF.